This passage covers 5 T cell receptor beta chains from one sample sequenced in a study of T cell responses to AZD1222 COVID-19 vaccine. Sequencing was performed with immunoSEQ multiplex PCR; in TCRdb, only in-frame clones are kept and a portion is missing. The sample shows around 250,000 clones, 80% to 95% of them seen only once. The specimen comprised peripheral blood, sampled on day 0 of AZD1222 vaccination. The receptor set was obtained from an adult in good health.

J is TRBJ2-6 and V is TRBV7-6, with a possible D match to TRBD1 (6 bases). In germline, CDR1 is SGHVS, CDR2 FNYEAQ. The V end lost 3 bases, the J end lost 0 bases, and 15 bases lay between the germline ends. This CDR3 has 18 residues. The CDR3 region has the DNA TGTGCCAGCAGCTTGCTGACAGGTTCTGACTCTGGGGCCAACGTCCTGACTTTC. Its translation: CASSLLTGSDSGANVLTF. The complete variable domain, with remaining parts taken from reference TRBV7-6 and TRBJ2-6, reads GAGVSQSPRYKVTKRGQDVALRCDPISGHVSLYWYRQALGQGPEFLTYFNYEAQQDKSGLPNDRFSAERPEGSISTLTIQRTEQRDSAMYRCASSLLTGSDSGANVLTFGAGSRLTVL.

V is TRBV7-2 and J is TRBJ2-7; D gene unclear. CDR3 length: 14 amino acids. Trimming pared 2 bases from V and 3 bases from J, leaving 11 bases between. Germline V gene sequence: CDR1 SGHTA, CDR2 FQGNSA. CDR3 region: CASSLSGGYYEQYF. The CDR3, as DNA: TGTGCCAGCAGCTTATCTGGCGGATACTACGAGCAGTACTTC.

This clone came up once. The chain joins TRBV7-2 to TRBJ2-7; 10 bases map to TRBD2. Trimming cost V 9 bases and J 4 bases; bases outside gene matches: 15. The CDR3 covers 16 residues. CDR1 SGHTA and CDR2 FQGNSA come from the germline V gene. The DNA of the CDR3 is TGTGCCAGAGAACTAGCGGGGCGGCTTCCCATTTACGAGCAGTACTTC. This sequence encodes CARELAGRLPIYEQYF.

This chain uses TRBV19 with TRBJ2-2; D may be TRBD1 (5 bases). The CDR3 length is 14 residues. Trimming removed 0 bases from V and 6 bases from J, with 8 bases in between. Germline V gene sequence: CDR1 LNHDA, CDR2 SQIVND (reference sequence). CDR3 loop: CASSIDQGAGELFF. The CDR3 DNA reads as TGTGCCAGTAGTATAGATCAAGGGGCCGGGGAGCTGTTTTTT.

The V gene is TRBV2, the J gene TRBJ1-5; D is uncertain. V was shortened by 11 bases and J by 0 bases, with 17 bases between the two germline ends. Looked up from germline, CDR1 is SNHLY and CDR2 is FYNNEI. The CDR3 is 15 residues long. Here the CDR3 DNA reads TGTGCCTCCATGGTTCAGTCGGATAGCAATCAGCCCCAGCATTTT. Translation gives CASMVQSDSNQPQHF.